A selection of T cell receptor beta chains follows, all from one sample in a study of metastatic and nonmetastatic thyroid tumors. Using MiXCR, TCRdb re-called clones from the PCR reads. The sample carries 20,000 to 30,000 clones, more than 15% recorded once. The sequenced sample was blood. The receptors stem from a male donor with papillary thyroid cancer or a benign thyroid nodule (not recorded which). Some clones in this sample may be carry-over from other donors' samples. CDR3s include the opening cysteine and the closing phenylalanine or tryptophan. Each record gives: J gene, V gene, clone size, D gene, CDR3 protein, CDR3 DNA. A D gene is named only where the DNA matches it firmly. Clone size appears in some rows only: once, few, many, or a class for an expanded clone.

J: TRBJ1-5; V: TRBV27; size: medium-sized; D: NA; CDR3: CASSSDLNQPQHF; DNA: TGTGCCAGCAGTTCTGACCTTAATCAGCCCCAGCATTTT
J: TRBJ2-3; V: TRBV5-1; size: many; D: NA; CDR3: CASSFADTQYF; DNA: TGCGCCAGCAGCTTCGCAGATACGCAGTATTTT
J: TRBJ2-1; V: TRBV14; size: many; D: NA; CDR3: CASSQDRGEQFF; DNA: TGTGCCAGCAGCCAAGATCGGGGTGAGCAGTTCTTC
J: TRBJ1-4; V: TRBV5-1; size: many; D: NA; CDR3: CASSWTAGENEKLFF; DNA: TGCGCCAGCAGCTGGACCGCAGGGGAAAATGAAAAACTGTTTTTT
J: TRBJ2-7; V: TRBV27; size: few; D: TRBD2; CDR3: CASSLRGSYYF; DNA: TGTGCCAGCAGTTTGCGCGGGAGCTACTACTTC
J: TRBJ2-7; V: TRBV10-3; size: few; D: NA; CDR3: CATKQPYSYEQYF; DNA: TGTGCCACCAAACAGCCTTACAGCTACGAGCAGTACTTC
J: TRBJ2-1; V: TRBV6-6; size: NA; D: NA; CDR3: CASSYGVGQQFF; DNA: TGTGCCAGCAGTTACGGGGTCGGGCAGCAGTTCTTC
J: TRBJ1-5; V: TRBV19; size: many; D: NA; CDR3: CASSLAGPNQPQHF; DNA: TGTGCCAGTAGTTTGGCAGGTCCGAATCAGCCCCAGCATTTT
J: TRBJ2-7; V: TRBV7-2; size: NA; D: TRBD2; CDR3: CASRPGGGSYEQYF; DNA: TGTGCCAGCAGACCTGGCGGGGGCTCCTACGAGCAGTACTTC
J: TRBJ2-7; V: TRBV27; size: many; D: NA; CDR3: CASSATGISYEQYF; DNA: TGTGCCAGCAGCGCTACAGGAATCTCCTACGAGCAGTACTTC
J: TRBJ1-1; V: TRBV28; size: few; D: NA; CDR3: CASSYSMVTEAFF; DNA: TGTGCCAGCAGCTATTCCATGGTCACTGAAGCTTTCTTT
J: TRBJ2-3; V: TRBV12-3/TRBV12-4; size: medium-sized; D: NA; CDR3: CASSGREWVTDTQYF; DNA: TGTGCCAGCAGTGGACGGGAGTGGGTGACAGATACGCAGTATTTT
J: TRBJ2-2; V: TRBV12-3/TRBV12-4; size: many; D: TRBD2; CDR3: CASSLPASGSRELFF; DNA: TGTGCCAGCAGTTTACCGGCTAGCGGGAGTCGGGAGCTGTTTTTT
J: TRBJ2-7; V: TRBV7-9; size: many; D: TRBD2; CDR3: CASSLGGGTYEQYF; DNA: TGTGCCAGCAGCTTAGGGGGGGGGACCTACGAGCAGTACTTC
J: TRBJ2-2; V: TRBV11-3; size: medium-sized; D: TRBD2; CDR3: CASSAEPLAGGELFF; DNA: TGTGCCAGCAGCGCCGAGCCCCTAGCGGGAGGAGAGCTGTTTTTT
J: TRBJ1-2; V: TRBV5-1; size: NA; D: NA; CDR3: CASSREAAANYGYTF; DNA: TGCGCCAGCAGCCGGGAGGCAGCAGCTAACTATGGCTACACCTTC